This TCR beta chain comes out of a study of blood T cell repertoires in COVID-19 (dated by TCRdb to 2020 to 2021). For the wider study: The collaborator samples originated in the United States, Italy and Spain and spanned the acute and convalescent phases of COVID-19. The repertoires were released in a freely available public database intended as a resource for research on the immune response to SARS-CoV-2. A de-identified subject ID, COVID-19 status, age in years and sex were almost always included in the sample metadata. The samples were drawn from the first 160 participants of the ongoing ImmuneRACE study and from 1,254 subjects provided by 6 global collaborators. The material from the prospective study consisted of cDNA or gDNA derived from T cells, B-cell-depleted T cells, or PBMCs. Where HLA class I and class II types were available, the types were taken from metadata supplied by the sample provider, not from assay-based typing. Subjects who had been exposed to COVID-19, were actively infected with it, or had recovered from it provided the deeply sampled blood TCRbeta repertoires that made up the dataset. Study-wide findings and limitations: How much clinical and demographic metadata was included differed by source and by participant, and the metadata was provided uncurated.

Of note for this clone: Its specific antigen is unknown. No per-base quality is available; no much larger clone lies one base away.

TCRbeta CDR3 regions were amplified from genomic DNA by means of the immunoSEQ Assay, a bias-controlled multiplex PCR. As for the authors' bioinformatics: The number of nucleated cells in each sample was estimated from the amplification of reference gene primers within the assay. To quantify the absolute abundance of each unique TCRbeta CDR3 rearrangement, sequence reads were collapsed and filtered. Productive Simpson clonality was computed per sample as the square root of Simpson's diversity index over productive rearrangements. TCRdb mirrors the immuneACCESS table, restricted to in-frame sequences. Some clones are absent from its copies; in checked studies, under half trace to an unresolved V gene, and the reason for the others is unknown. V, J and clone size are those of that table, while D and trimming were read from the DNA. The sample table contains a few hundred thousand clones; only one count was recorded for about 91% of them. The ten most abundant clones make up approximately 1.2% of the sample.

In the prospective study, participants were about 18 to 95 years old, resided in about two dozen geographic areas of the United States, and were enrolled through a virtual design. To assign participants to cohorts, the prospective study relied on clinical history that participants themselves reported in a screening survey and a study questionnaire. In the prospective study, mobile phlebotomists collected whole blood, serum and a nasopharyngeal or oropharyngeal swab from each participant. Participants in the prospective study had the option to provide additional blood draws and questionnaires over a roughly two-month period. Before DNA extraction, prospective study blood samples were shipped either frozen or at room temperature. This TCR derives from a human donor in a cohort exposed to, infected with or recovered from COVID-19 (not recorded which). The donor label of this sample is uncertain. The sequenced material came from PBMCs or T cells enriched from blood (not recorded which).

CDR3 reads: CASSIPGQNTEAFF. In nucleotides, the sequence is TGTGCCAGCAGCATACCGGGACAGAACACTGAAGCTTTCTTT. The chain links TRBV5-6 with TRBJ1-1; perhaps TRBD1 is the D gene, with 6 bases matching. The CDR3 covers 14 residues, taking in both the cysteine and the phenylalanine. The DNA shown is the 42-base CDR3, in frame from base 1. The trim is 4 bases for V and 1 base for J, with a gap of 11 bases between the germline ends. From a lookup of the germline V gene, CDR1 and CDR2 are SGHDT and YYEEEE.